This T cell receptor (beta chain) stems from a study of identifying expanded T cells in peripheral blood. Only in-frame clones appear in the TCRdb table, and some are missing; sequencing was by immunoSEQ multiplex PCR. Here the sample spans 90,000 to 110,000 clones, roughly 90% being singletons. No infections or other immune events were documented during collection. About this clone: The antigen is unknown.

The CDR3 totals 15 residues. V lost 7 bases and J 4 bases, leaving 17 bases between the germline ends. From germline, CDR1 is MNHNY and CDR2 SVGAGI (reference sequence). Study-level results: Technical replicates showed roughly 1.2 changed clones; two weeks about 16.4; four weeks 19. Variance in clone template counts between approximately two-week samples significantly increased with total template count across all healthy donors.

Input material: blood. The V and J genes are TRBV6-6 and TRBJ2-1, with a possible D match to TRBD2 (5 bases). The clonotype was recovered from a person aged 18 to 75 in good health. As DNA, the CDR3 is TGTGCCAGCACCCTAAGGTCCGGGGAGTACAATGAGCAGTTCTTC. Its translation: CASTLRSGEYNEQFF.